Listed below are T cell receptor beta chains from one sample, sequenced in a study of T cell repertoires in cytomegalovirus infection. MiXCR, applied by TCRdb to the reads, yields one record per CDR3 protein. In the table there are hundreds of thousands of distinct CDR3 sequences, 30% to 35% of which are singletons. The antigens these receptors bind are not known. Material: cultured PBMCs, obtained from culture after CMV antigen stimulation. All receptors derive from a human donor in good health (CMV status not recorded). Some clones in this sample may be carry-over from other donors' samples. Both conserved end residues are trimmed from each CDR3.

J gene: TRBJ1-1; V gene: TRBV5-6; CDR3 protein: ASSLGDVTEAF
J gene: TRBJ1-4; V gene: TRBV29-1; CDR3 protein: SVSPGQAGEKLF
J gene: TRBJ1-1; V gene: TRBV28; CDR3 protein: ASSSLGLGNTEAF
J gene: TRBJ2-1; V gene: TRBV11-2; CDR3 protein: ASSPEQPFGPGQPLGEQF
J gene: TRBJ2-1; V gene: TRBV11-3; CDR3 protein: ASSSPAGDEQF
J gene: TRBJ2-1; V gene: TRBV4-1; CDR3 protein: ASSQEPPSLSSYNEQF
J gene: TRBJ2-1; V gene: TRBV7-9; CDR3 protein: ASRRGQRNEQF
J gene: TRBJ2-7; V gene: TRBV28; CDR3 protein: ASSLRTRGFSYEQY
J gene: TRBJ1-6; V gene: TRBV7-3; CDR3 protein: ASSPGVLNSPLH
J gene: TRBJ2-1; V gene: TRBV7-9; CDR3 protein: ASSFGVDEQF
J gene: TRBJ1-1; V gene: TRBV12-3/TRBV12-4; CDR3 protein: ASTGQGDAEAF
J gene: TRBJ2-7; V gene: TRBV6-2/TRBV6-3; CDR3 protein: ASSTDMTYEQY
J gene: TRBJ1-5; V gene: TRBV7-9; CDR3 protein: ASSLHSSNQPQH
J gene: TRBJ2-1; V gene: TRBV7-2; CDR3 protein: ASRVAGGNGEQF
J gene: TRBJ1-4; V gene: TRBV7-2; CDR3 protein: ASSPDGGSEKLF
J gene: TRBJ2-3; V gene: TRBV4-3; CDR3 protein: ASSQDLGSTDTQY
J gene: TRBJ1-1; V gene: TRBV5-1; CDR3 protein: ASSLTLAANTEAF
J gene: TRBJ2-4; V gene: TRBV7-8; CDR3 protein: ASSGNTGSGIQY
J gene: TRBJ2-5; V gene: TRBV27; CDR3 protein: ASSLRGLAKGRETQY
J gene: TRBJ2-4; V gene: TRBV4-1; CDR3 protein: ASSQDPPGAGGLEGKNIQY